This T cell receptor (beta chain) was profiled in a study of T-cell reconstitution after alpha-beta-depleted transplantation in children. The CDR3 is 16 amino acids. Trimming took 5 bases from V and 8 from J; bases not matched to a gene: 13. Looked up from germline, CDR1 is SGHVS and CDR2 is FQNEAQ. Unique molecular identifiers were incorporated into the prepared TCRbeta library. TCRdb re-derived calls from the PCR reads in MiXCR, one entry per CDR3 protein. The data contain 500,000 to 650,000 distinct CDR3 sequences, 10% to 15% of them singletons. This material consisted of PBMCs, mostly from graft donor cells, taken 360 days after TCRalphabeta/CD19-depleted stem cell transplant. The TCR originated in a male patient under 18 who had a stem cell transplant for acute myeloid leukemia, so the T cells may come from the graft donor. The chain recombines TRBV7-8 with TRBJ1-2; 11 bases fit TRBD1. CDR3 sequence: CASSHWTGGYSIGYTF. The CDR3 DNA is TGTGCCAGCAGCCATTGGACAGGGGGCTATAGTATCGGCTACACCTTC.